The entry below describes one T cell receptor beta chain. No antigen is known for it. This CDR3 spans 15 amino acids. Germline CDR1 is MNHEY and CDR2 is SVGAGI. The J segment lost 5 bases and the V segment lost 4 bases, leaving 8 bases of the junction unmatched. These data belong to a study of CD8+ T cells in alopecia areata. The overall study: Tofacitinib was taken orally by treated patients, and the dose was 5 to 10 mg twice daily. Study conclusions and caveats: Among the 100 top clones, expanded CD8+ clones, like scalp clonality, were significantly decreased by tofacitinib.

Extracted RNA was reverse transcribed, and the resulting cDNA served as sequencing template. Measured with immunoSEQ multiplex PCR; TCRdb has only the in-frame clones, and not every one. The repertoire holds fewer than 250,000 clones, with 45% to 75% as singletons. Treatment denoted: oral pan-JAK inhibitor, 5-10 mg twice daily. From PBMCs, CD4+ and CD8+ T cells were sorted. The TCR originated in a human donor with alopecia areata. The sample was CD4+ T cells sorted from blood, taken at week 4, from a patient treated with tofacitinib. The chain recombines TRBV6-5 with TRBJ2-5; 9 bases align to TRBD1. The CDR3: CASSSAGTGWETQYF. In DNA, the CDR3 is TGTGCCAGCAGTTCCGCCGGGACAGGGTGGGAGACCCAGTACTTC.